These 30 T cell receptor beta chains originate from one sample sequenced in a study of PD-1 blockade in classical Hodgkin lymphoma (TCRdb year 2020). The library relied on the immunoSEQ multiplex PCR assay. Entries here come from immuneACCESS through TCRdb and include only in-frame sequences with V and J called. Some clones fail to appear in such tables; in the studies checked, an unresolved V gene covers under half of the shortfall, and the cause of the remainder is unknown. Across this sample there are thousands of clones, with 60% seen only once. 10% of the sample is held by the ten biggest clonotypes. Per the publication, the time point label means: cycle 4 day 1 (C4D1), after less than 7 weeks of nivolumab. Every trial patient had relapsed following autologous stem cell transplantation, and prior brentuximab vedotin exposure was what differed among cohorts A, B and C. CD8+ T cells were purified from thawed PBMCs by magnetic negative selection with a Miltenyi CD8+ T cell isolation kit.

The sequences come from CD8+ T cells from blood, collected before the fourth cycle of nivolumab. All receptors derive from a human donor with classical Hodgkin lymphoma.

V and J are TRBV10-1 and TRBJ1-1; D is unclear. The CDR3 covers 12 residues. Germline-derived CDR1 and CDR2 are WNHNN and SYGVQD (reference sequence). V was pared by 4 bases and J by 1 base, with 4 bases between. The CDR3 protein is CASSAPNTEAFF. CDR3 in DNA: TGCGCCAGCAGTGCGCCGAACACTGAAGCTTTCTTT.

This clone was seen a handful of times. Different DNA sequences within this sample yield the same CDR3. The chain recombines TRBV27 with TRBJ2-7, with 8 bases lining up with TRBD2. The V gene end was trimmed by 4 bases and the J gene end by 3 bases; junction bases not matched to a gene: 2. Per the germline V gene, CDR1 is MNHEY and CDR2 is SMNVEV (reference sequence). CDR3 length: 13 residues. The CDR3 DNA reads as TGTGCCAGCAGTTCGGGAGGGGGCTACGAGCAGTACTTC. This encodes CASSSGGGYEQYF.

The gene calls are TRBV5-1 and TRBJ2-2; 9 bases are shared with TRBD1. Germline V lookup: CDR1 SGHRS, CDR2 YFSETQ. The CDR3 covers 16 residues. V dropped 3 bases and J dropped 0; count of bases not matched to a gene: 3. The CDR3, as DNA: TGCGCCAGCAGCTGGAGACAGGGGGCGAACACCGGGGAGCTGTTTTTT. This codes for CASSWRQGANTGELFF.

Concerning this clone itself: With only one base between it and a far larger clone, this is likely a read error. This chain connects TRBV5-4 to TRBJ2-1; 7 nucleotides match TRBD1. This CDR3 region has 13 residues. V shed 3 bases and J 7 bases; nucleotides not matched to a gene: 4. Germline V gives CDR1 SGHNT, CDR2 YYREEE (reference sequence). CDR3 residues: CASSWGTVNEQFF. Here the CDR3 DNA reads TGTGCCAGCAGCTGGGGGACAGTGAATGAGCAGTTCTTC.

This clone has just a few counts. The V call is TRBV19, the J call TRBJ2-7; maybe TRBD1 (6 bases). The CDR3 covers 16 residues. V was shortened by 7 bases and J by 5 bases, with 24 bases between the two germline ends. CDR1 and CDR2 (germline): LNHDA, SQIVND (reference sequence). In DNA form, the CDR3 reads TGTGCCAGTACCCAGGGGTGGACCCAAGCTGGGGACGAGCAGTACTTC. It translates to CASTQGWTQAGDEQYF. The full variable domain, its missing parts supplied by reference TRBV19 and TRBJ2-7, is DGGITQSPKYLFRKEGQNVTLSCEQNLNHDAMYWYRQDPGQGLRLIYYSQIVNDFQKGDIAEGYSVSREKKESFPLTVTSAQKNPTAFYLCASTQGWTQAGDEQYFGPGTRLTVT.

The chain carries TRBV19 and TRBJ2-5; TRBD2 matches at 7 bases. The J call may be faulty, since TRBJ2-7 better matches the DNA end. This CDR3 comprises 14 residues. CDR1 and CDR2 (germline): LNHDA, SQIVND (reference sequence). The CDR3 here is CASSISGTIYEQYF. The CDR3 nucleotides are TGTGCCAGTAGTATCAGCGGGACCATCTACGAGCAGTACTTC.

This clone was counted between two and nine times. V is TRBV25-1 and J is TRBJ2-3; D perhaps matches TRBD2 (6 bases). CDR3 length equals 13 residues. Per germline, CDR1 MGHDK and CDR2 SYGVNS. V was trimmed by 8 bases and J by 7 bases, leaving 16 bases between them. The CDR3 nucleotides are TGTGCCAGCCTGGCGTCAGGGAGGCATACGCAGTATTTT. It translates to CASLASGRHTQYF.

The chain employs TRBV19 and TRBJ2-5, with D perhaps TRBD1 (5 bases). The J call may be mistaken, given a closer DNA end match to TRBJ2-7. Germline CDR1 is LNHDA and CDR2 is SQIVND (reference sequence). The CDR3 length is 13 residues. CDR3: CASSMGHRYEQYF. CDR3 nucleotides: TGTGCCAGTAGTATGGGGCACCGTTACGAGCAGTACTTC.

This clone was seen a handful of times. Other DNA sequences within the sample encode an identical CDR3. V gene TRBV15 combines with J gene TRBJ2-7, with D maybe TRBD1 (5 bases). The V end was cut by 0 bases, the J end by 1 base, with 7 bases between. The CDR3 length is 14 residues. Looked up from germline, CDR1 is LNHNV and CDR2 is YYDKDF (reference sequence). The CDR3 DNA follows: TGTGCCACCAGCAGAGATCGGACATCCTACGAGCAGTACTTC. It yields the protein CATSRDRTSYEQYF. Filled out from reference TRBV15 and TRBJ2-7, the complete variable domain reads DAMVIQNPRYQVTQFGKPVTLSCSQTLNHNVMYWYQQKSSQAPKLLFHYYDKDFNNEADTPDNFQSRRPNTSFCFLDIRSPGLGDTAMYLCATSRDRTSYEQYFGPGTRLTVT.

Within the sample, this clone is medium-sized. The CDR3 nucleotides read TGTGCCAGCAGCATACAGGGGCTGGGGTCCTACGAGCAGTACTTC. This codes for CASSIQGLGSYEQYF. V gene TRBV27 combines with J gene TRBJ2-7; the match to TRBD1 covers 7 bases. From germline, CDR1 is MNHEY and CDR2 SMNVEV (reference sequence). The CDR3 is 15 residues long. Germline trimming cut 6 bases from V and 1 base from J; bases unmatched to any gene: 9.

The V gene is TRBV27, the J gene TRBJ1-5; D is uncertain. The CDR3 is 13 residues long. Germline values: CDR1 MNHEY, CDR2 SMNVEV (reference sequence). With 5 bases removed from V and 4 bases from J, the gap between germline ends came to 9 bases. The CDR3 loop is CASSGWGNQPQHF. The CDR3 DNA is TGTGCCAGCAGTGGATGGGGAAATCAGCCCCAGCATTTT.

The gene calls are TRBV10-3 and TRBJ2-7; possible D gene TRBD2, 6 bases. Germline assignment: CDR1 ENHRY and CDR2 SYGVKD. This CDR3 contains 13 residues. Trimming shortened V by 6 bases and J by 2 bases, and 11 bases separated the two germline ends. CDR3 DNA: TGTGCCATCAGCTCTAGCGCTGCCTACGAGCAGTACTTC. Translated, it gives CAISSSAAYEQYF.

The chain recombines TRBV19 with TRBJ2-1; 10 bases line up with TRBD1. CDR1 and CDR2 from the germline V gene are LNHDA and SQIVND (reference sequence). The CDR3 has 16 amino acids. V lost 5 bases to trimming and J lost 7 bases; unmatched junction nucleotides: 11. The CDR3: CASSPRTGGDPNEQFF. In nucleotides, the CDR3 is TGTGCCAGTAGTCCACGGACAGGGGGTGACCCTAATGAGCAGTTCTTC.

J is TRBJ1-2 and V is TRBV5-4; D not certain. The germline V gene encodes CDR1 SGHNT and CDR2 YYREEE (reference sequence). V gave up 4 bases and J gave up 2 bases, with 21 bases separating them. The CDR3 covers 17 residues. The CDR3 loop is CASSPLLDRPSNYGYTF. Here the CDR3 DNA reads TGTGCCAGCAGCCCCCTGTTAGATAGGCCCTCAAACTATGGCTACACCTTC.

CDR3 residues: CASSGSGRADTQYF. CDR3 nucleotides: TGTGCCAGCAGCGGTAGCGGGAGAGCAGATACGCAGTATTTT. The chain links TRBV9 to TRBJ2-3, with 9 nucleotides matching TRBD2. J was trimmed by 4 bases and V by 3 bases; bases with no gene match: 3. This CDR3 is built from 14 residues. The germline gives CDR1 SGDLS, CDR2 YYNGEE.

The chain carries TRBV29-1 and TRBJ2-7, with D hard to call. The V and J ends lost 2 bases and 7 bases respectively, with 9 bases between them. The CDR3 consists of 11 residues. The germline gives CDR1 SQVTM, CDR2 ANQGSEA. The CDR3, as DNA: TGCAGCGTTGAACAAGGAACGGAGCAGTACTTC. Protein: CSVEQGTEQYF.

This chain uses TRBV27 with TRBJ2-1, with TRBD2 matching over 12 bases. The germline gives CDR1 MNHEY, CDR2 SMNVEV (reference sequence). CDR3 length equals 16 residues. V lost 4 bases, J lost 3 bases, and 4 bases stayed unmatched. The CDR3 DNA is TGTGCCAGCAGTTCACTAGCGGGAGGAGTCTACAATGAGCAGTTCTTC. Amino acids: CASSSLAGGVYNEQFF.

V gene TRBV4-2 combines with J gene TRBJ2-7, with 7 positions matching TRBD1. The length of the CDR3 is 15 residues. Per germline, CDR1 LGHNA and CDR2 YNFKEQ. Trimming at V came to 2 bases and at J to 3 bases, leaving 7 bases not matched to a gene. The DNA of the CDR3 is TGTGCCAGCAGCCAACCCGACCGACAGGGCTACGAGCAGTACTTC. This codes for CASSQPDRQGYEQYF.

This clone appeared a few times. The chain uses TRBV11-2 and TRBJ1-1, with D possibly being TRBD1 (6 bases). The CDR3 runs to 16 residues. The germline CDR1 and CDR2 sequences are SGHAT and FQNNGV. V was shortened by 1 base and J by 1 base, with 13 bases between the two germline ends. CDR3 DNA sequence: TGTGCCAGCAGCTTAGTCTCTCGGGGACAGAACACTGAAGCTTTCTTT. Its translation: CASSLVSRGQNTEAFF.

The chain couples TRBV4-2 to TRBJ2-4, with TRBD2 matching 7 bases. The length of the CDR3 is 18 residues. Germline lookup yields CDR1 LGHNA and CDR2 YNFKEQ. V lost 2 bases, J lost 0 bases, and 10 bases stayed unmatched. This chain's CDR3 is CASSQPAGAGLAKNIQYF. The CDR3 nucleotides are TGTGCCAGCAGCCAACCCGCGGGAGCTGGGTTAGCCAAAAACATTCAGTACTTC.

This clone was seen a handful of times. V gene TRBV11-2 combines with J gene TRBJ2-3; TRBD1 is a possible D gene (6 bases). Germline V gene lookup returns CDR1 SGHAT and CDR2 FQNNGV. This CDR3 has 16 amino acids. Trimming removed 4 bases at V and 2 bases at J, with 16 bases between. The CDR3 DNA reads as TGTGCCAGCAGCTCATGGGAATGGACAGCCACAGATACGCAGTATTTT. Encoded protein: CASSSWEWTATDTQYF.

The chain is built from TRBV6-5 and TRBJ2-7; TRBD2 is a possible D gene (6 bases). Between the trimmed V and J ends, which lost 4 bases and 2 bases, there was a span of 15 bases. There are 15 residues in the CDR3. Germline lookup yields CDR1 MNHEY and CDR2 SVGAGI. Here the CDR3 reads CASSSGLPSAYEQYF. CDR3 nucleotides: TGTGCCAGCAGTTCGGGACTTCCGTCGGCCTACGAGCAGTACTTC.

The rearrangement uses TRBV29-1 and TRBJ1-1, with D possibly matching TRBD1 (5 bases). Germline V gene sequence: CDR1 SQVTM, CDR2 ANQGSEA. The CDR3 spans 11 residues. CDR3 DNA sequence: TGCAGGGGAGGGACCCACACTGAAGCTTTCTTT. Residues: CRGGTHTEAFF.

This clone showed up just a few times. The chain couples TRBV6-6 to TRBJ2-1; a possible D gene is TRBD2 (6 bases). The V gene lost 7 bases and the J gene lost 3 bases, with 13 bases spanning the gap. Germline CDR1 is MNHNY and CDR2 is SVGAGI (reference sequence). The CDR3 has 14 amino acids. CDR3 loop: CASIPGTFYNEQFF. The CDR3 DNA sequence: TGTGCCAGCATACCCGGGACTTTCTACAATGAGCAGTTCTTC.

This sequence joins TRBV30 and TRBJ2-3; 7 nucleotides agree with TRBD1. V lost 5 bases, J lost 0 bases, and 2 bases stayed unmatched. Germline-derived CDR1 and CDR2 are GTSNPN and SVGIG (reference sequence). The CDR3 loop spans 13 amino acids. In nucleotides, the CDR3 is TGTGCCTGGGACAGGGTGAGCACAGATACGCAGTATTTT. Its protein product is CAWDRVSTDTQYF.

The gene calls are TRBV6-6 and TRBJ1-1; D gene ambiguous. V lost 6 bases, J lost 4 bases, and 9 bases lay in between. This CDR3 contains 12 residues. Germline V gene data show CDR1 as MNHNY and CDR2 as SVGAGI (reference sequence). The CDR3 bases are TGTGCCAGCAGACAACCGGGCACTGAAGCTTTCTTT. This encodes CASRQPGTEAFF.

This chain joins TRBV27 and TRBJ1-6; 9 bases match TRBD1. The junction had 9 bases not matched to a gene; V was cut back by 2 bases and J by 10 bases. The CDR3 has 16 residues. Per the germline V gene, CDR1 is MNHEY and CDR2 is SMNVEV (reference sequence). CDR3 sequence (DNA): TGTGCCAGCAGTTTACGACAGGGGGGAGAAGGCTCACCCCTCCACTTT. Amino acids: CASSLRQGGEGSPLHF.

The rearrangement joins TRBV28 to TRBJ1-4; no clear D. The CDR3 contains 16 residues. From germline, CDR1 is MDHEN and CDR2 SYDVKM. V was pared by 5 bases and J by 5 bases, with 18 bases between. The CDR3 DNA is TGTGCCAGCAGTACCCCGGACGCCGGTTTCAATGAAAAACTGTTTTTT. Amino acids: CASSTPDAGFNEKLFF.

This clone showed up just a few times. This chain joins TRBV4-1 and TRBJ2-3; TRBD2 matches at 11 bases. V trimming: 8 bases; J trimming: 0 bases; junction bases outside the gene matches: 7. The CDR3 is made up of 16 amino acids. Germline V gene lookup returns CDR1 MGHRA and CDR2 YSYEKL. The CDR3 loop is CASADSGRESTDTQYF. The CDR3 region has the DNA TGCGCCAGCGCGGATAGCGGGAGGGAAAGCACAGATACGCAGTATTTT.

The rearrangement links TRBV19 to TRBJ2-3, with TRBD1 matching 8 bases. Looked up from germline, CDR1 is LNHDA and CDR2 is SQIVND (reference sequence). The CDR3 spans 15 residues. V lost 6 bases, J lost 1 base, and 6 bases stayed unmatched. The CDR3 loop reads CASSMDRVGTDTQYF. The CDR3 bases are TGTGCCAGTAGCATGGACAGGGTGGGCACAGATACGCAGTATTTT.